This T cell receptor (beta chain) was retrieved from a study of cytomegalovirus exposure and HLA in healthy donors. Germline CDR1 reads MDHEN; CDR2 reads SYDVKM. V lost 6 bases to trimming and J lost 2 bases; unmatched junction nucleotides: 3. CDR3 length equals 14 residues. Among the donors, all were healthy bone marrow donors. The study ran its PCR with 60 Vbeta and 13 Jbeta primers. As originally analysed: In a later analysis, some 11 million of tens of millions of unique beta chains occurred in at least two donors. The data were produced by immunoSEQ multiplex PCR, yet TCRdb's version contains in-frame clones alone and is incomplete. The V and J calls and clone size were taken over from that table, and D and trimming were inferred from the DNA. There are roughly 120,000 clones in the sample; 15% occur only once, and 1.9% lies in the top ten. Study outcomes and limitations: Clonal expansion was found to be greater in HLA-associated TCR beta chains than in equally common others in a later analysis. Using a false discovery rate of 0.05, a later analysis showed that 15,000 to 20,000 TCR beta sequences were associated with HLA alleles.

This clone was counted a few times. The antigen is not known. Other DNA sequences in this specimen translate into the identical CDR3. The rearrangement links TRBV28 to TRBJ1-5; the match to TRBD1 covers 8 bases. The material sequenced was PBMCs. The clonotype originates from a woman aged 18-30 years in good health and CMV-seronegative. The CDR3 DNA follows: TGTGCCAGCAGCTTGACAGGGGGCAATCAGCCCCAGCATTTT. It encodes CASSLTGGNQPQHF.